This TCR beta chain emerged from a study of neoadjuvant anti-PD-1 for oral cavity cancer. Study overall: Non-progressing patients received a fourth nivolumab dose near day 43, then surgery on days 50-56.

On this clone: Its target is unknown.

As for time point: after neoadjuvant nivolumab, at surgical resection. This CDR3 has 15 residues. Germline V gene sequence: CDR1 MGHRA, CDR2 YSYEKL. The V gene lost 6 bases and the J gene lost 6 bases, with 15 bases spanning the gap. Study-wide findings and caveats: Larger post-treatment preexisting tumor clones tracked with greater tumor shrinkage.

Sequencing used immunoSEQ multiplex PCR; TCRdb keeps in-frame clones, though not all of them. The data hold around 21,000 clones, with roughly 45% observed a single time. Source: tumor tissue, taken after nivolumab (anti-PD-1) treatment. The rearrangement uses TRBV4-1 and TRBJ1-6; no definite D call. The TCR sequence derives from a person between 40 and 85 years old with oral cavity squamous cell carcinoma. This CDR3 is CASRERTAINSPLHF. CDR3 nucleotides: TGCGCCAGCAGGGAACGGACGGCGATTAATTCACCCCTCCACTTT.